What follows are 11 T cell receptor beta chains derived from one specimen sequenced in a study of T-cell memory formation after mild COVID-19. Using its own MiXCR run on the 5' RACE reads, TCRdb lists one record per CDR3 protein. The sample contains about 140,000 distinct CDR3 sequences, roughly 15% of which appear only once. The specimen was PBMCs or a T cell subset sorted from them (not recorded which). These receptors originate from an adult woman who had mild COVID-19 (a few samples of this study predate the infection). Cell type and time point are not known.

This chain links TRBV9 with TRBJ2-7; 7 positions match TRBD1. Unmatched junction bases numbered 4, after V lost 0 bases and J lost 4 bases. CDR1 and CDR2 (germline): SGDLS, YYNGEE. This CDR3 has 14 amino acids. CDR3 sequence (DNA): TGTGCCAGCAGCGTAGAAACAGGGGCTTACGAGCAGTACTTC. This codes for CASSVETGAYEQYF.

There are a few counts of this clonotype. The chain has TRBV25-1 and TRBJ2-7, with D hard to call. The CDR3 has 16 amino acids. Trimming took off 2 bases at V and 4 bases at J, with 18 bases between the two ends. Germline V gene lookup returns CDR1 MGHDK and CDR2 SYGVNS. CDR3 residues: CASSELHNSSQYEQYF. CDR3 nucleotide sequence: TGTGCCAGCAGTGAACTTCATAATTCCTCGCAGTACGAGCAGTACTTC.

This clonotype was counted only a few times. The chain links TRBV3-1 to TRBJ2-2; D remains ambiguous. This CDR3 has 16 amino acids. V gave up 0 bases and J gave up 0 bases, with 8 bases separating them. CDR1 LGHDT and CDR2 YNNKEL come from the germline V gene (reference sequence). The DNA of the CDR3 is TGTGCCAGCAGCCAAGAGACGGCCGCGAACACCGGGGAGCTGTTTTTT. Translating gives CASSQETAANTGELFF.

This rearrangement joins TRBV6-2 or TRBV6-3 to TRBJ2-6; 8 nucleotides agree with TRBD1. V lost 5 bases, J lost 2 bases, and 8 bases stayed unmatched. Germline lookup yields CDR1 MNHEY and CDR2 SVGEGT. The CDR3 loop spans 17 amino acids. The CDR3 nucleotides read TGTGCCAGCAGTAGAGGACAGGGATGGGCTGGGGCCAACGTCCTGACTTTC. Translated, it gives CASSRGQGWAGANVLTF.

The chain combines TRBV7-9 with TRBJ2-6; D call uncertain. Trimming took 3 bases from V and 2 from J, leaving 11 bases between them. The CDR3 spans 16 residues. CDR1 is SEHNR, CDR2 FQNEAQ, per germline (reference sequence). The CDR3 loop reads CASSFPIGPGANVLTF. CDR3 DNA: TGTGCCAGCAGCTTTCCTATTGGCCCTGGGGCCAACGTCCTGACTTTC.

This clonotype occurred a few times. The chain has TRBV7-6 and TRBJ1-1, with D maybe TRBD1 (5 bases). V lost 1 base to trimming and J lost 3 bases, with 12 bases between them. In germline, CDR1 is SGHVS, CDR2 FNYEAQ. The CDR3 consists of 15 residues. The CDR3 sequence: CASSLGDGYDTEAFF. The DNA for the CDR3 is TGTGCCAGCAGCTTAGGGGACGGATACGACACTGAAGCTTTCTTT.

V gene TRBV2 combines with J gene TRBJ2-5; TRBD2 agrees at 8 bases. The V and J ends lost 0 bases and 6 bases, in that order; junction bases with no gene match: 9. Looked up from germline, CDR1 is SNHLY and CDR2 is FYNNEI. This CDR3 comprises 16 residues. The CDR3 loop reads CASSEALSGARKTQYF. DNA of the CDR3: TGTGCCAGCAGTGAAGCGCTTAGCGGGGCTAGAAAGACCCAGTACTTC.

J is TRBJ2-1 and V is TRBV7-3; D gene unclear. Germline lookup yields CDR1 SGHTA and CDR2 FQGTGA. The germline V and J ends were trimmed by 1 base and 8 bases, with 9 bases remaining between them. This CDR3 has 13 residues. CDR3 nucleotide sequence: TGTGCCAGCAGCTTAAGGGGTGGAGATGAGCAGTTCTTC. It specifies CASSLRGGDEQFF. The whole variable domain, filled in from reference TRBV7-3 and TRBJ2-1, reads GAGVSQTPSNKVTEKGKYVELRCDPISGHTALYWYRQSLGQGPEFLIYFQGTGAADDSGLPNDRFFAVRPEGSVSTLKIQRTERGDSAVYLCASSLRGGDEQFFGPGTRLTVL.

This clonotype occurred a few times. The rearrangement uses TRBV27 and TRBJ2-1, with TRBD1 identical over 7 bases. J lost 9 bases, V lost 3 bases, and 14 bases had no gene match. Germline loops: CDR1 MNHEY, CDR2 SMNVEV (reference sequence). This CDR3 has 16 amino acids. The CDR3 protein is CASSFGHRGSNSEQFF. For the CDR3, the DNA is TGTGCCAGCAGTTTTGGGCACAGGGGAAGTAATAGTGAGCAGTTCTTC.

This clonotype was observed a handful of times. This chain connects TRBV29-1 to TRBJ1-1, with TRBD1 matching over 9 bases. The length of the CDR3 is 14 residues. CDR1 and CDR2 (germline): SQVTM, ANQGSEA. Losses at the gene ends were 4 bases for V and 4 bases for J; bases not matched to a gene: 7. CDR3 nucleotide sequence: TGCAGCGTTGGACAGGGGGTTATATTCACTGAAGCTTTCTTT. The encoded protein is CSVGQGVIFTEAFF.

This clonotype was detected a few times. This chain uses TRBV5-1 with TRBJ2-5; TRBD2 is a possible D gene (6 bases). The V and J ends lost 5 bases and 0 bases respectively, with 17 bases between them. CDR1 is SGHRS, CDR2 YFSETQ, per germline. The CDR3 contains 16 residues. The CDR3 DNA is TGCGCCAGCAGACACGGGGTTAGCGGCAACCAAGAGACCCAGTACTTC. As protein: CASRHGVSGNQETQYF.